One and the same sample provided the 13 T cell receptor beta chains below, sequenced in a study of T cell responses to AZD1222 COVID-19 vaccine. Profiling relied on immunoSEQ multiplex PCR, and the TCRdb table lists in-frame clones only, not all of them. The table lists 160,000 or so clones, around 90% of them singletons, with approximately 4% in the top ten. This specimen consisted of peripheral blood, obtained 28 days after the second dose of the MenACWY control vaccine. These receptor sequences come from an adult who received the MenACWY meningococcal vaccine as a control.

The J gene is TRBJ2-5, the V gene TRBV6-5; D not resolved. The CDR3 is 12 amino acids. Trimming stripped 4 bases from V and 5 bases from J, with 8 bases between. Per germline, CDR1 MNHEY and CDR2 SVGAGI. CDR3 residues: CASSSVGETQYF. The CDR3 DNA is TGTGCCAGCAGTTCTGTGGGGGAGACCCAGTACTTC.

The V gene is TRBV30, the J gene TRBJ1-1; no firm D call. The CDR3 covers 12 residues. The germline gives CDR1 GTSNPN, CDR2 SVGIG (reference sequence). V was shortened by 0 bases and J by 7 bases, with 9 bases between the two germline ends. The CDR3 bases are TGTGCCTGGAGTGTATTGGGCAGTGAAGCTTTCTTT. Translating gives CAWSVLGSEAFF.

This chain connects TRBV6-2 or TRBV6-3 to TRBJ1-1, with D hard to call. CDR3 length equals 14 residues. V was trimmed by 4 bases and J by 1 base, leaving 10 bases between them. Germline V gene lookup returns CDR1 MNHEY and CDR2 SVGEGT. CDR3 amino acids: CASSSILQNTEAFF. As DNA, the CDR3 is TGTGCCAGCAGTTCGATTCTACAGAACACTGAAGCTTTCTTT.

The rearrangement joins TRBV5-6 to TRBJ2-5; 14 nucleotides agree with TRBD2. J gave up 5 bases and V 4 bases, and 7 bases lay outside the gene matches. Germline V gives CDR1 SGHDT, CDR2 YYEEEE. This CDR3 contains 16 residues. The CDR3: CASSPTSGRAQETQYF. CDR3 nucleotide sequence: TGTGCCAGCAGCCCGACTAGCGGGAGGGCCCAGGAGACCCAGTACTTC.

The chain employs TRBV5-8 and TRBJ1-4; 7 positions match TRBD1. V lost 1 base to trimming and J lost 0 bases; unmatched junction nucleotides: 3. Germline assignment: CDR1 SGHTS and CDR2 YDEGEE. This CDR3 region has 16 residues. This CDR3 is CASSLTGEATNEKLFF. CDR3 coding DNA: TGTGCCAGCAGCTTGACAGGGGAAGCAACTAATGAAAAACTGTTTTTT.

This chain joins TRBV3-1 (or the pseudogene TRBV3-2) and TRBJ2-3, with TRBD2 identical over 10 bases. The CDR3 loop spans 15 amino acids. Germline V gene lookup returns CDR1 LGHDT and CDR2 YNNKEL (reference sequence). Germline trimming cut 4 bases from V and 1 base from J; bases unmatched to any gene: 2. The CDR3, as DNA: TGTGCCAGCAGCCTTGGGACTAGCGGCACAGATACGCAGTATTTT. Translation: CASSLGTSGTDTQYF.

This chain uses TRBV30 with TRBJ1-1; D may be TRBD1 (6 bases). CDR3 size: 16 residues. Trimming took 1 base from V and 0 from J, leaving 15 bases between them. The germline V gene has CDR1 GTSNPN and CDR2 SVGIG (reference sequence). The CDR3 loop is CAWSAPEDSLNTEAFF. The CDR3 DNA reads TGTGCCTGGAGTGCACCTGAGGACAGCCTGAACACTGAAGCTTTCTTT.

The V and J genes are TRBV5-6 and TRBJ2-7; D remains ambiguous. Germline V lookup: CDR1 SGHDT, CDR2 YYEEEE. V gave up 7 bases and J gave up 0 bases, with 20 bases separating them. The CDR3 is 16 residues long. The CDR3 protein is CASGIGGVSSSYEQYF. The DNA of the CDR3 is TGTGCCAGCGGTATAGGTGGTGTCTCGAGCTCCTACGAGCAGTACTTC.

The V gene is TRBV27, the J gene TRBJ2-5, with D hard to call. Germline V gives CDR1 MNHEY, CDR2 SMNVEV (reference sequence). Between the trimmed V and J ends, which lost 1 base and 2 bases, there was a span of 5 bases. The CDR3 loop spans 13 amino acids. The CDR3 DNA sequence: TGTGCCAGCAGTTTATACGAGCAAGAGACCCAGTACTTC. Translation gives CASSLYEQETQYF.

The chain recombines TRBV28 with TRBJ2-1; 7 positions match TRBD1. Germline V gene sequence: CDR1 MDHEN, CDR2 SYDVKM. The CDR3 runs 16 residues. The trim removed 6 bases at V and 11 bases at J, leaving 19 bases unmatched. The CDR3 nucleotides are TGTGCCAGCAGCCTACGCCCAGGGGGTCGTCCCAGTAAGCAGTTCTTC. Its protein is CASSLRPGGRPSKQFF.

This chain connects TRBV30 to TRBJ1-5; no definite D call. Per the germline V gene, CDR1 is GTSNPN and CDR2 is SVGIG (reference sequence). V lost 2 bases, J lost 9 bases, and 14 bases lay in between. This CDR3 is built from 13 residues. For the CDR3, the DNA is TGTGCCTGGAGTCCAAGCTTAGGGAGGCCCCAGCATTTT. Amino acid sequence: CAWSPSLGRPQHF.

This sequence joins TRBV30 and TRBJ1-2; possibly TRBD1 for D (6 bases). Trimming removed 2 bases from V and 8 bases from J, with 15 bases in between. This CDR3 region has 13 residues. Germline assignment: CDR1 GTSNPN and CDR2 SVGIG (reference sequence). The CDR3 sequence: CAWSNQGGGGYTF. As DNA, the CDR3 is TGTGCCTGGAGTAATCAAGGGGGAGGAGGCTACACCTTC. Using reference TRBV30 and TRBJ1-2 for the parts outside the CDR3, the full variable domain is SQTIHQWPATLVQPVGSPLSLECTVEGTSNPNLYWYRQAAGRGLQLLFYSVGIGQISSEVPQNLSASRPQDRQFILSSKKLLLSDSGFYLCAWSNQGGGGYTFGSGTRLTVV.

The chain couples TRBV24-1 to TRBJ2-2; no definite D call. V shed 2 bases and J shed 3 bases, with 9 bases lying between them. The length of the CDR3 is 15 residues. Germline CDR1 and CDR2: KGHDR and SFDVKD. The CDR3 loop is CATSDWGQDTGELFF. Here the CDR3 DNA reads TGTGCCACCAGTGATTGGGGTCAGGACACCGGGGAGCTGTTTTTT.